Shown below are 11 T cell receptor beta chains from a single sample sequenced in a study of T-cell memory formation after mild COVID-19 (dated by TCRdb to the early 2020s). Library generation was performed with 5' RACE. Sequencing was carried out with an Illumina NovaSeq 6000. TCRdb applied fastp at Q25 and MiXCR to the public reads, then kept only in-frame beta chains. Entries are consolidated by CDR3 protein sequence, retaining the most common genes and DNA. The sample table records around 99,000 distinct CDR3 sequences; over 13% of these occur just once. Jointly, the top ten make up 39% of the sample. Input material: PBMCs or a T cell subset sorted from them (not recorded which). These receptors were obtained from a man aged 18 to 30 who had mild COVID-19 (a few samples of this study predate the infection). The sample titles of this study are shuffled in the database, so cell type and time point are left out; the donor was told from shared clones.

This clonotype has a handful of counts. The chain employs TRBV5-4 and TRBJ1-6; perhaps TRBD1 as D (5 bases). The CDR3 has 16 amino acids. V was pared by 1 base and J by 8 bases, with 16 bases between. CDR1 is SGHNT, CDR2 YYREEE, per germline (reference sequence). The CDR3 is CASSLRGLGLDSPLHF. In DNA form, the CDR3 reads TGTGCCAGCAGCTTGCGGGGCCTAGGACTGGATTCACCCCTCCACTTT.

In this sample, this clonotype turned up a few times. The genes are TRBV2 and TRBJ2-3; TRBD2 aligns across 7 bases. CDR1 is SNHLY, CDR2 FYNNEI, per germline. V shed 7 bases, J shed 6 bases, and the junction held 7 bases outside the gene matches. The CDR3 is made up of 13 amino acids. The CDR3 DNA is TGTGCCAGCACTAGCGGCCCTCGGGATACGCAGTATTTT. This codes for CASTSGPRDTQYF.

The chain recombines TRBV12-3 or TRBV12-4 with TRBJ2-3, with D maybe TRBD2 (6 bases). V lost 5 bases, J lost 3 bases, and 15 bases lay in between. The length of the CDR3 is 15 residues. Written as DNA, the CDR3 is TGTGCCAGCAGTCCCCGACCAGGGAGGACAGATACGCAGTATTTT. As protein: CASSPRPGRTDTQYF.

The chain links TRBV7-9 to TRBJ2-2, with D possibly matching TRBD1 (5 bases). V lost 5 bases and J lost 2, with 15 bases in between. The CDR3 runs to 16 residues. Germline V CDR1 and CDR2: SEHNR, FQNEAQ (reference sequence). The CDR3 loop reads CASSPKLDRNTGELFF. The CDR3, as DNA: TGTGCCAGCAGCCCAAAGCTTGACAGAAACACCGGGGAGCTGTTTTTT.

This clonotype has a handful of counts. This chain links TRBV12-5 with TRBJ2-1, with 8 bases aligning to TRBD2. This CDR3 has 18 amino acids. J lost 5 bases, V lost 0 bases, and 12 bases had no gene match. The V gene's germline CDR1 is LGHNT and CDR2 FRNRAP. CDR3 loop: CASGLVAVTGGPDNEQFF. The CDR3 DNA reads as TGTGCTAGTGGTTTGGTAGCGGTAACGGGGGGGCCAGACAATGAGCAGTTCTTC.

This clonotype occurred a few times. The chain joins TRBV3-1 to TRBJ2-7; D remains unclear. With 4 bases removed from V and 1 base from J, the gap between germline ends came to 14 bases. The CDR3 is 15 amino acids. Germline V gives CDR1 LGHDT, CDR2 YNNKEL (reference sequence). The CDR3 sequence: CASSPSGPWSYEQYF. The CDR3 DNA reads as TGTGCCAGCAGCCCCTCCGGTCCGTGGTCCTACGAGCAGTACTTC.

This clonotype was detected a few times. The chain employs TRBV7-2 and TRBJ2-7, with 11 positions matching TRBD1. Losses at the gene ends were 0 bases for V and 2 bases for J; bases not matched to a gene: 6. The CDR3 has 17 amino acids. In germline, CDR1 is SGHTA, CDR2 FQGNSA. CDR3 nucleotides: TGTGCCAGCAGCTTAGCGGGGACAGGGGGTATAACCTACGAGCAGTACGTC. This gives the protein CASSLAGTGGITYEQYV.

Comments on this clonotype: Sequence at one end of the junction differs from germline and may be a read error. The chain couples TRBV30 to TRBJ2-3; D assignment may be TRBD1 or TRBD2 (5 bases each). Germline V lookup: CDR1 GTSNPN, CDR2 SVGIG (reference sequence). The CDR3 covers 14 residues. CDR3 DNA sequence: TGTGCCCGGAGCAGGGAGACTAGCACAGATACGCAGTATTTT. Protein: CARSRETSTDTQYF.

This clonotype was seen a single time. This chain uses TRBV12-5 with TRBJ1-2; D ambiguous. CDR1 LGHNT and CDR2 FRNRAP come from the germline V gene. The CDR3 contains 11 residues. Trimming removed 1 base from V and 8 bases from J, with 5 bases in between. CDR3 nucleotides: TGTGCTAGTGGTTTGGGTCGGGGCTACACCTTC. Its translation is CASGLGRGYTF.

This clonotype was detected only a few times. The chain joins TRBV11-2 to TRBJ2-5; perhaps TRBD1 as D (6 bases). Between the trimmed V and J ends, which lost 0 bases and 5 bases, there was a span of 13 bases. The germline gives CDR1 SGHAT, CDR2 FQNNGV. There are 15 residues in the CDR3. This CDR3 is CASSLDPQGTETQYF. The CDR3 DNA follows: TGTGCCAGCAGCTTAGACCCACAGGGTACGGAGACCCAGTACTTC.

The sample holds many counts of this clonotype. The chain uses TRBV12-3 or TRBV12-4 and TRBJ1-4, with D possibly matching TRBD1 (5 bases). V lost 7 bases, J lost 11 bases, and 23 bases lay in between. The length of the CDR3 is 15 residues. CDR3 DNA: TGTGCCAGCAATGATTCCCGGGACCCATCACAGAAACTGTTTTTT. It yields the protein CASNDSRDPSQKLFF.